A single sample gave rise to the 2 T cell receptor beta chains below, sequenced in a study of T cells expressing NK-cell markers. With the 5' RACE reads reprocessed, TCRdb shows one record per CDR3 protein and no DNA. The listing records about 380,000 distinct CDR3 sequences. Sequencing was carried out using blood T cells: a sorted CD56 or NKG2C T cell subset, CD4+ or CD8+ T cells, or bulk PBMC T cells (not recorded which). These receptor sequences come from a man aged 18-75 years in good health.

CDR3 region: CASSQARGFVRYEQYF. The chain links TRBV3-1 to TRBJ2-7; TCRdb indicates TRBD1, and absent DNA this call remains unverified. The CDR3 length is 16 residues. CDR1 LGHDT and CDR2 YNNKEL come from the germline V gene (reference sequence).

The chain uses TRBV10-3 and TRBJ2-7; TCRdb names TRBD1, which stays unverified in the absence of DNA. Per germline, CDR1 ENHRY and CDR2 SYGVKD. This CDR3 spans 13 amino acids. The CDR3 region is CAISDRSEGTWYF.